This T cell receptor (beta chain) was retrieved from a study of T-cell reconstitution after alpha-beta-depleted transplantation in children. This clonotype has more than one count but fewer than ten. Germline lookup yields CDR1 SGHRS and CDR2 YFSETQ. V dropped 5 bases and J dropped 9 bases, with 18 bases sitting between them. The CDR3 loop spans 14 amino acids. Researchers prepared the TCRbeta library using unique molecular identifiers, the study reports. Via MiXCR, TCRdb re-called the PCR reads, giving one row per CDR3 protein. Here the sample spans some 550,000 distinct CDR3 sequences, around 18% being singletons.

The sequence was obtained from a human donor who donated a stem cell graft to a child with acute lymphoblastic leukemia. The gene calls are TRBV5-1 and TRBJ2-1, with D possibly matching TRBD2 (7 bases). The sample in question was PBMCs from the stem cell graft donor, obtained from the stem cell graft. The CDR3 is CASSWGGACGEQFF. The DNA of the CDR3 is TGCGCCAGCAGTTGGGGGGGGGCGTGTGGTGAGCAGTTCTTC. The complete variable domain, with remaining parts taken from reference TRBV5-1 and TRBJ2-1, reads KAGVTQTPRYLIKTRGQQVTLSCSPISGHRSVSWYQQTPGQGLQFLFEYFSETQRNKGNFPGRFSGRQFSNSRSEMNVSTLELGDSALYLCASSWGGACGEQFFGPGTRLTVL.